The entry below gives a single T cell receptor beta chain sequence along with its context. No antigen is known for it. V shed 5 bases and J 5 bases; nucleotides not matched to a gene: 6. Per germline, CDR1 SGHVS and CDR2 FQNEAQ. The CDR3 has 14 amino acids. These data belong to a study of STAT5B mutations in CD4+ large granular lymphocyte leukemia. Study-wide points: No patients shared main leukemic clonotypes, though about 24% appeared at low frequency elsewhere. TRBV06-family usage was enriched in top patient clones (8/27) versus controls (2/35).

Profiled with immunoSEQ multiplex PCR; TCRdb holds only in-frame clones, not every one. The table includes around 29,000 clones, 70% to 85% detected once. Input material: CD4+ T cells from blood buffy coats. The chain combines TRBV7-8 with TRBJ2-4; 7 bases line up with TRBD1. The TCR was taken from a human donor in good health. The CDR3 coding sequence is TGTGCCAGCAGCCGATCGACAGGGCAAAACATTCAGTACTTC. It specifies CASSRSTGQNIQYF.